This T cell receptor (beta chain) originates from a study of blood T cells in healthy people across ages. The germline V gene has CDR1 DFQATT and CDR2 SNEGSKA (reference sequence). The CDR3 covers 13 residues. Findings and caveats of the study: Since the PBMCs were unsorted, naive and antigen-experienced cells could not be conclusively compared.

As concerns this clonotype: What it binds is not known.

Alongside a J-beta primer mix, a sample-barcoded 5' primer served in a second PCR lasting about 7 to 12 cycles. Via MiXCR, TCRdb re-called the 5' RACE reads, giving one row per CDR3 protein. Among some 670,000 distinct CDR3 sequences listed, 52% were seen once. The sequenced sample was blood. This chain connects TRBV20-1 to TRBJ2-3; weak D call: TRBD1 (6 bases). The sequence was collected from a woman at least 80 years old in good health. Here the CDR3 reads CNQGTASTDTQYF. CDR3 DNA sequence: TGCAACCAGGGGACCGCTAGCACAGATACGCAGTATTTT.